One sample yielded the 21 T cell receptor beta chains listed below, sequenced in a study of STAT5B mutations in CD4+ large granular lymphocyte leukemia. TCRdb keeps only in-frame clones here, not all; method: immunoSEQ multiplex PCR. Here the sample spans roughly 40,000 clones, approximately 86% being singletons. The sequenced material came from CD4+ T cells from blood buffy coats. The origin of the receptors is a human donor in good health.

This chain uses TRBV6-5 with TRBJ2-7; a weak D match, TRBD2 (6 bases). The germline V and J ends were trimmed by 4 bases and 1 base, with 11 bases remaining between them. The CDR3 is made up of 14 amino acids. Germline V lookup: CDR1 MNHEY, CDR2 SVGAGI. The CDR3 DNA follows: TGTGCCAGCAGTTCACCCGGGACTTCCTACGAGCAGTACTTC. Residues: CASSSPGTSYEQYF.

This clone was counted between two and nine times. The rearrangement uses TRBV7-3 and TRBJ2-5; D is undetermined. This CDR3 region has 13 residues. From germline, CDR1 is SGHTA and CDR2 FQGTGA. V gave up 5 bases and J gave up 1 base, with 8 bases separating them. The CDR3 here is CASSPEIQETQYF. In DNA, the CDR3 is TGTGCCAGCAGCCCTGAGATCCAAGAGACCCAGTACTTC.

V gene TRBV6-5 combines with J gene TRBJ2-1; 10 positions match TRBD1. Per germline, CDR1 MNHEY and CDR2 SVGAGI. CDR3 length: 13 residues. Trimming removed 6 bases from V and 9 bases from J; junction bases left unmatched: 5. The CDR3 protein is CASRRQGAGEQFF. The CDR3 region has the DNA TGTGCCAGCAGGCGACAGGGGGCGGGTGAGCAGTTCTTC.

Here the CDR3 reads CAISDVGEHQPQHF. The DNA for the CDR3 is TGTGCCATCAGTGACGTAGGAGAGCATCAGCCCCAGCATTTT. The chain carries TRBV10-3 and TRBJ1-5; D gene ambiguous. The CDR3 is made up of 14 amino acids. The V and J ends lost 3 bases and 5 bases respectively, with 11 bases between them. Germline V gives CDR1 ENHRY, CDR2 SYGVKD.

This chain links TRBV9 with TRBJ2-1; D ambiguous. The CDR3 has 14 residues. CDR1 is SGDLS, CDR2 YYNGEE, per germline. Trimming stripped 3 bases from V and 4 bases from J, with 11 bases between. Here the CDR3 DNA reads TGTGCCAGCAGCGAAGGGAACTCTTACAATGAGCAGTTCTTC. This gives the protein CASSEGNSYNEQFF. The full variable domain, completed using reference TRBV9 and TRBJ2-1, is DSGVTQTPKHLITATGQRVTLRCSPRSGDLSVYWYQQSLDQGLQFLIQYYNGEERAKGNILERFSAQQFPDLHSELNLSSLELGDSALYFCASSEGNSYNEQFFGPGTRLTVL.

This clone was found once. V gene TRBV10-1 combines with J gene TRBJ2-3, with D maybe TRBD1 (6 bases). V was shortened by 0 bases and J by 8 bases, with 9 bases between the two germline ends. The germline CDR1 and CDR2 sequences are WNHNN and SYGVQD (reference sequence). CDR3 size: 13 residues. The CDR3 nucleotides read TGCGCCAGCAGTGAGTCCCAGGGGATTACGCAGTATTTT. Amino acids: CASSESQGITQYF.

The chain has TRBV6-6 and TRBJ1-5; the match to TRBD1 covers 7 bases. V shed 5 bases and J 7 bases; nucleotides not matched to a gene: 11. CDR1 is MNHNY, CDR2 SVGAGI, per germline (reference sequence). The CDR3 runs to 15 residues. The CDR3 DNA sequence: TGTGCCAGCAGTGAGATCAAGGGGGCACAGCAGCCCCAGCATTTT. Amino acid sequence: CASSEIKGAQQPQHF.

The gene calls are TRBV14 and TRBJ2-3; 11 bases match TRBD2. Germline V lookup: CDR1 SGHDN, CDR2 FVKESK. The ends lost 4 bases at V and 2 bases at J; junction bases unmatched: 2. The CDR3 contains 15 residues. The CDR3, as DNA: TGTGCCAGCAGCCTGGGACTAGCGGTCACAGATACGCAGTATTTT. This translates into CASSLGLAVTDTQYF.

This clone showed up just once. J is TRBJ1-2 and V is TRBV10-3, with D unresolved. V lost 4 bases and J lost 6, with 15 bases in between. The CDR3 loop spans 14 amino acids. Germline V gene lookup returns CDR1 ENHRY and CDR2 SYGVKD. CDR3 amino acids: CAISAGPPQHGYTF. The CDR3 nucleotides read TGTGCCATCAGTGCAGGCCCCCCACAGCATGGCTACACCTTC.

J is TRBJ1-2 and V is TRBV29-1, with TRBD1 identical over 10 bases. The J segment lost 3 bases and the V segment lost 7 bases, leaving 8 bases of the junction unmatched. The V gene's germline CDR1 is SQVTM and CDR2 ANQGSEA. This CDR3 is 14 amino acids long. This chain's CDR3 is CSARTGGDYYGYTF. The CDR3 DNA is TGCAGCGCGCGGACAGGGGGGGACTACTATGGCTACACCTTC. The full variable domain, its missing parts supplied by reference TRBV29-1 and TRBJ1-2, is SAVISQKPSRDICQRGTSLTIQCQVDSQVTMMFWYRQQPGQSLTLIATANQGSEATYESGFVIDKFPISRPNLTFSTLTVSNMSPEDSSIYLCSARTGGDYYGYTFGSGTRLTVV.

DNA of the CDR3: TGTGCCAGCAGTGAGGGGCAGGACCTTCGCTACACCTTC. Residues: CASSEGQDLRYTF. The rearrangement joins TRBV2 to TRBJ1-2, with D tentatively TRBD1 (5 bases). V was pared by 3 bases and J by 9 bases, with 14 bases between. The V gene's germline CDR1 is SNHLY and CDR2 FYNNEI. The CDR3 totals 13 residues.

The chain uses TRBV29-1 and TRBJ1-3; the D gene is possibly TRBD1 (5 bases). Germline loops: CDR1 SQVTM, CDR2 ANQGSEA. V was cut by 4 bases and J by 0 bases, with 10 bases left in between. The CDR3 covers 14 residues. Here the CDR3 DNA reads TGCAGCGTTGTCCGACAGAGCTCTGGAAACACCATATATTTT. Protein sequence: CSVVRQSSGNTIYF.

The chain is built from TRBV19 and TRBJ1-5, with D perhaps TRBD1 (6 bases). Germline-derived CDR1 and CDR2 are LNHDA and SQIVND (reference sequence). V gave up 5 bases and J gave up 4 bases, with 12 bases separating them. The length of the CDR3 is 14 residues. In DNA form, the CDR3 reads TGTGCCAGTAGTCACAGGGACGGAAATCAGCCCCAGCATTTT. This codes for CASSHRDGNQPQHF.

This chain uses TRBV7-3 with TRBJ2-1, with 9 bases lining up with TRBD2. The CDR3 extends over 15 amino acids. Unmatched junction bases numbered 0, after V lost 0 bases and J lost 3 bases. Germline V gene sequence: CDR1 SGHTA, CDR2 FQGTGA. The CDR3 protein is CASSLTLAGYNEQFF. The CDR3 bases are TGTGCCAGCAGCTTAACACTAGCGGGCTACAATGAGCAGTTCTTC.

The genes are TRBV5-1 and TRBJ2-2; D is possibly TRBD2 (11 bases). The ends were cut back, 1 base at V and 5 bases at J, with 36 bases in the middle. The germline V gene has CDR1 SGHRS and CDR2 YFSETQ. The CDR3 is 23 residues long. CDR3: CASSLYRDRGILAGGQGTGELFF. In DNA, the CDR3 is TGCGCCAGCAGCTTGTATCGGGACAGGGGAATCCTAGCGGGAGGCCAGGGGACCGGGGAGCTGTTTTTT.

V usage is TRBV7-3 and J usage is TRBJ1-5, with 8 nucleotides matching TRBD1. The CDR3 runs 15 residues. V shed 4 bases and J 5 bases; nucleotides not matched to a gene: 7. Looked up from germline, CDR1 is SGHTA and CDR2 is FQGTGA. The CDR3 loop reads CASSSQGAGDQPQHF. DNA for the CDR3: TGTGCCAGCAGCTCTCAGGGGGCCGGAGATCAGCCCCAGCATTTT.

The chain uses TRBV30 and TRBJ1-1; 7 bases are a match to TRBD1. The germline V gene has CDR1 GTSNPN and CDR2 SVGIG (reference sequence). V trimming: 7 bases; J trimming: 2 bases; junction bases outside the gene matches: 7. The CDR3 is 13 amino acids. The CDR3 is CASRGTANTEAFF. The CDR3 region has the DNA TGTGCCTCCAGGGGGACAGCCAACACTGAAGCTTTCTTT. The full variable domain, rest sourced from reference TRBV30 and TRBJ1-1, is SQTIHQWPATLVQPVGSPLSLECTVEGTSNPNLYWYRQAAGRGLQLLFYSVGIGQISSEVPQNLSASRPQDRQFILSSKKLLLSDSGFYLCASRGTANTEAFFGQGTRLTVV.

The chain links TRBV7-2 to TRBJ1-1; the match to TRBD1 covers 9 bases. Germline loops: CDR1 SGHTA, CDR2 FQGNSA. V lost 3 bases, J lost 3 bases, and 8 bases stayed unmatched. CDR3 length: 16 amino acids. The CDR3 region has the DNA TGTGCCAGCAGCTTTGGGACAGGGAAGGGGGACACTGAAGCTTTCTTT. Its translation: CASSFGTGKGDTEAFF.

CDR3 bases: TGTGCCAGCAGCTTCTTTATAGACAGGAGAATTAACTATGGCTACACCTTC. The encoded protein is CASSFFIDRRINYGYTF. The V gene is TRBV7-9, the J gene TRBJ1-2, with D possibly matching TRBD1 (6 bases). V lost 3 bases, J lost 1 base, and 18 bases lay in between. CDR3 length: 17 residues. Per germline, CDR1 SEHNR and CDR2 FQNEAQ (reference sequence).

The chain is built from TRBV10-3 and TRBJ2-5; D not resolved. Trimming took 4 bases from V and 5 from J, leaving 14 bases between them. This CDR3 spans 14 amino acids. Germline CDR1 is ENHRY and CDR2 is SYGVKD. The DNA for the CDR3 is TGTGCCATCAGTGGCCCGGTAGAAGGGGAGACCCAGTACTTC. Translated, it gives CAISGPVEGETQYF.

The chain has TRBV7-9 and TRBJ1-1, with no clear D. With 0 bases removed from V and 11 bases from J, the gap between germline ends came to 10 bases. CDR3 size: 12 residues. Germline-derived CDR1 and CDR2 are SEHNR and FQNEAQ (reference sequence). The CDR3 loop reads CASSLAGRTAFF. In DNA, the CDR3 is TGTGCCAGCAGCTTAGCAGGGCGGACGGCTTTCTTT.